The 7 T cell receptor beta chains below all came from one sample that was sequenced in a study of cytomegalovirus exposure and HLA in healthy donors. Vbeta (60) and Jbeta (13) primers were used in the PCR. TCRdb keeps only in-frame clones here, not all; method: immunoSEQ multiplex PCR. The sample carries over 150,000 clones, 85% recorded once. The sequenced sample consisted of PBMCs. These receptors were obtained from a boy under 10 years old in good health and CMV-seronegative.

The chain employs TRBV6-1 and TRBJ2-2, with 7 bases that match TRBD2. V dropped 8 bases and J dropped 4; count of bases not matched to a gene: 7. CDR1 is MNHNS, CDR2 SASEGT, per germline. The CDR3 has 14 amino acids. The CDR3 spells CASGGGSATGELFF. DNA of the CDR3: TGTGCCAGCGGGGGGGGGTCAGCCACCGGGGAGCTGTTTTTT.

The sample holds a few counts of this clone. This sequence joins TRBV15 and TRBJ2-7; TRBD1 matches at 11 bases. V shed 5 bases and J 2 bases; nucleotides not matched to a gene: 2. This CDR3 is built from 14 residues. Germline V lookup: CDR1 LNHNV, CDR2 YYDKDF (reference sequence). CDR3 nucleotides: TGTGCCACCAGCGAGGGACAGGGGGCCTACGAGCAGTACTTC. Protein sequence: CATSEGQGAYEQYF.

The chain recombines TRBV20-1 with TRBJ2-7, with D uncertain. CDR1 is DFQATT and CDR2 is SNEGSKA in the germline V gene (reference sequence). The CDR3 contains 11 residues. V lost 6 bases to trimming and J lost 3 bases, with 9 bases between them. CDR3 region: CSAPGLYEQYF. The CDR3 coding sequence is TGCAGTGCCCCTGGGCTCTACGAGCAGTACTTC.

The gene calls are TRBV28 and TRBJ1-2; TRBD1 is a possible D gene (5 bases). V lost 6 bases, J lost 8 bases, and 28 bases lay in between. The CDR3 runs 17 residues. CDR1 and CDR2 from the germline V gene are MDHEN and SYDVKM. CDR3 sequence (DNA): TGTGCCAGCAGCTCGCCCGGAGGTGGGGCTCTGGGGGGGGGCTACACCTTC. This gives the protein CASSSPGGGALGGGYTF.

The genes are TRBV30 and TRBJ1-1, with a weak D call TRBD1 (6 bases). V gave up 0 bases and J gave up 3 bases, with 8 bases separating them. The CDR3 is 13 residues long. The V gene's germline CDR1 is GTSNPN and CDR2 SVGIG (reference sequence). The CDR3 spells CAWSVGAHTEAFF. In DNA, the CDR3 is TGTGCCTGGAGTGTGGGGGCGCACACTGAAGCTTTCTTT.

The chain links TRBV28 to TRBJ2-7, with TRBD2 identical over 12 bases. Germline V gene lookup returns CDR1 MDHEN and CDR2 SYDVKM. The CDR3 loop spans 14 amino acids. V lost 5 bases to trimming and J lost 6 bases; unmatched junction nucleotides: 5. Written as DNA, the CDR3 is TGTGCCAGCAGTAAACTAGCGGGAGGATTCGAGCAGTACTTC. It is translated as CASSKLAGGFEQYF.

This clone is a singleton in its sample. This chain uses TRBV27 with TRBJ2-2; D perhaps matches TRBD1 (6 bases). Trimming shortened V by 1 base and J by 6 bases, and 9 bases separated the two germline ends. The CDR3 is 14 residues long. CDR1 and CDR2 (germline): MNHEY, SMNVEV (reference sequence). The CDR3 coding sequence is TGTGCCAGCAGTTTATATCCAGGGGCCGGGGAGCTGTTTTTT. This gives the protein CASSLYPGAGELFF.